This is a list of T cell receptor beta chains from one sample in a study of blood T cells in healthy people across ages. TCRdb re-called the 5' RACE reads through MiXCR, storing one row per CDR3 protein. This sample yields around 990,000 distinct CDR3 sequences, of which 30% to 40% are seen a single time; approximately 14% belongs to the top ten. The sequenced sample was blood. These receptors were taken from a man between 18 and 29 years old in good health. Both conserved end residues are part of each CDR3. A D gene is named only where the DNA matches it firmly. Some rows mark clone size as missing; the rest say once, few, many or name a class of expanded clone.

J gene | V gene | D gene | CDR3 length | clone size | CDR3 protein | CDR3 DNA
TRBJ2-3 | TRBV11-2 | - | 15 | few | CASSLDQITEDTQYF | TGTGCCAGCAGCTTAGATCAGATCACGGAAGATACGCAGTATTTT
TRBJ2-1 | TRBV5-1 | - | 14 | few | CASSLRGQGNEQFF | TGCGCCAGCAGCTTGAGGGGTCAGGGCAATGAGCAGTTCTTC
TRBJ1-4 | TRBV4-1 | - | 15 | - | CASSQGGATNEKLFF | TGCGCCAGCAGCCAGGGGGGGGCAACTAATGAAAAACTGTTTTTT
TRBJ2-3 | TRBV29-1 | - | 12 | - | CSVEVGGYTQYF | TGCAGCGTTGAAGTTGGGGGCTATACGCAGTATTTT
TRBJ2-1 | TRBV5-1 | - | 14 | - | CASSVDLGYNEQFF | TGCGCCAGCAGCGTGGATTTGGGGTACAATGAGCAGTTCTTC
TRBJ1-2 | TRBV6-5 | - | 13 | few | CASADGRSYGYTF | TGTGCCAGCGCGGACGGACGGAGCTATGGCTACACCTTC
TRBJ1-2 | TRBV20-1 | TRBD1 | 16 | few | CSARGTGALDQYGYTF | TGCAGTGCTAGGGGGACAGGGGCACTGGATCAGTATGGCTACACCTTC
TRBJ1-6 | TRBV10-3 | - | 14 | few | CAISDDSGEAPLHF | TGTGCCATCAGTGACGATTCCGGGGAAGCACCCCTCCACTTT
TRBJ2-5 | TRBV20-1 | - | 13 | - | CSYNRGKQETQYF | TGCAGCTACAATCGGGGAAAACAAGAGACCCAGTACTTC
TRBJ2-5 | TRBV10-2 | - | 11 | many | CASSDGETQYF | TGCGCCAGCAGTGATGGGGAGACCCAGTACTTC
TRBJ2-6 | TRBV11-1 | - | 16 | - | CASSLDPGYGANVLTF | TGTGCCAGCAGCTTAGACCCAGGGTACGGGGCCAACGTCCTGACTTTC
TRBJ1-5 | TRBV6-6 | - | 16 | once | CASNLGQAGFYQPQHF | TGTGCCAGCAATTTAGGACAAGCAGGTTTCTATCAGCCCCAGCATTTT
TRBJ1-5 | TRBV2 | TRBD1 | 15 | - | CASSPFQGGRQPQHF | TGTGCCAGCAGCCCATTTCAGGGGGGGCGTCAGCCCCAGCATTTT
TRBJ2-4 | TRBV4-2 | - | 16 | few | CASSSTRVKDKNIQYF | TGTGCCAGCAGCTCCACGAGGGTTAAGGACAAAAACATTCAGTACTTC